One and the same sample provided the 5 T cell receptor beta chains below, sequenced in a study of blood T cell repertoires in COVID-19. Measured with immunoSEQ multiplex PCR; TCRdb has only the in-frame clones, and not every one. This sample has 100,000 to 150,000 clones, with about 74% found just once. The sample was peripheral blood. The receptor set was obtained from a man aged 60 to 69 with acute or convalescent COVID-19.

The chain uses TRBV10-3 and TRBJ2-1; 9 bases are shared with TRBD2. The CDR3 covers 16 residues. Trimming took 6 bases from V and 7 from J; bases not matched to a gene: 13. The germline V gene encodes CDR1 ENHRY and CDR2 SYGVKD. CDR3 DNA sequence: TGTGCCATCAGGCCCTTAGGCGGGAGGGCCGTAAATGAGCAGTTCTTC. This sequence encodes CAIRPLGGRAVNEQFF.

The chain couples TRBV2 to TRBJ2-1; TRBD2 matches 7 bases. The CDR3 is 13 amino acids. The ends lost 4 bases at V and 7 bases at J; junction bases unmatched: 4. Germline V CDR1 and CDR2: SNHLY, FYNNEI. Here the CDR3 reads CASSGIAGNEQFF. DNA of the CDR3: TGTGCCAGCAGTGGGATAGCGGGTAATGAGCAGTTCTTC. Drawing the rest from reference TRBV2 and TRBJ2-1, the complete variable domain is EPEVTQTPSHQVTQMGQEVILRCVPISNHLYFYWYRQILGQKVEFLVSFYNNEISEKSEIFDDQFSVERPDGSNFTLKIRSTKLEDSAMYFCASSGIAGNEQFFGPGTRLTVL.

The V call is TRBV19, the J call TRBJ1-2; D may be TRBD1 (5 bases). V was pared by 0 bases and J by 6 bases, with 14 bases between. CDR1 and CDR2 from the germline V gene are LNHDA and SQIVND (reference sequence). This CDR3 contains 15 residues. CDR3 DNA sequence: TGTGCCAGTAGTATAGATCGAGCTCGACAGAATGGCTACACCTTC. Translation: CASSIDRARQNGYTF.

This clone has a single count. This chain joins TRBV7-3 and TRBJ2-1; 11 bases are shared with TRBD2. V was pared by 5 bases and J by 7 bases, with 7 bases of the junction left unmatched. The length of the CDR3 is 15 residues. Per the germline V gene, CDR1 is SGHTA and CDR2 is FQGTGA. CDR3 region: CASSAGTSGWNEQFF. The CDR3 bases are TGTGCCAGCAGCGCCGGGACTAGCGGATGGAATGAGCAGTTCTTC. The entire variable domain, with the rest obtained from reference TRBV7-3 and TRBJ2-1, is as follows: GAGVSQTPSNKVTEKGKYVELRCDPISGHTALYWYRQSLGQGPEFLIYFQGTGAADDSGLPNDRFFAVRPEGSVSTLKIQRTERGDSAVYLCASSAGTSGWNEQFFGPGTRLTVL.

The rearrangement links TRBV9 to TRBJ2-5, with TRBD2 matching 8 bases. Unmatched junction bases numbered 17, after V lost 4 bases and J lost 3 bases. The CDR3 extends over 18 amino acids. The germline gives CDR1 SGDLS, CDR2 YYNGEE. The CDR3 sequence: CASSSGASGYNVKETQYF. In DNA form, the CDR3 reads TGTGCCAGCAGCTCAGGGGCTAGCGGGTATAACGTCAAAGAGACCCAGTACTTC. Full variable domain (missing parts from reference TRBV9 and TRBJ2-5): DSGVTQTPKHLITATGQRVTLRCSPRSGDLSVYWYQQSLDQGLQFLIQYYNGEERAKGNILERFSAQQFPDLHSELNLSSLELGDSALYFCASSSGASGYNVKETQYFGPGTRLLVL.